This T cell receptor (beta chain) was retrieved from a study of CD8+CD57+ T cells in acquired aplastic anemia. Turning to the study itself: The DNA of sorted CD4+ and CD8+ cells averaged 3.2 ug.

Details on this clonotype: Since a much larger clone is just one base distant, this may be a read error.

By flow cytometry, patients selected for sequencing had shown an expansion of CD8+CD57+ cells. The patients all had a severe acquired aplastic anemia diagnosis. When blood sampling took place, the patients had received no therapy. Genomic DNA, serving as template, underwent TCR beta VDJ and CDR3 profiling. One entry per CDR3 protein, called by TCRdb with MiXCR from the reads. In the table there are 120,000 or so distinct CDR3 sequences, less than 50% of which are singletons. Sequenced: sorted CD4+, CD8+, or CD8+CD57+ T cells (not recorded which) from PBMCs. The source is a human donor with aplastic anemia.

The DNA for the CDR3 is TGTGCCAGCAGAACCGGGGCAGGGGGCTCCCCATTATCCAATGAGCAGTTCTTC. Its translation is CASRTGAGGSPLSNEQFF. The chain is built from TRBV12-3 or TRBV12-4 and TRBJ2-1, with TRBD1 matching over 8 bases. The CDR3 is 18 amino acids. V lost 6 bases, J lost 6 bases, and 19 bases stayed unmatched.